The 15 T cell receptor beta chains below come from one sample, sequenced in a study of Ad26.COV2.S vaccination and SARS-CoV-2 variants. Generated by immunoSEQ multiplex PCR, the TCRdb table keeps only in-frame clones and is missing some. The sample carries about 400,000 clones, approximately 87% recorded once. As for treatment: some 19 received Ad26.COV2.S at low or high dose, single or two shots; 5 received placebo; per-sample allocation not given. It was on day 63 after the first vaccine or placebo injection that samples were taken. This sample comprised peripheral blood, obtained in a trial of Ad26.COV2.S vaccine versus placebo. These receptors came from a person between 18 and 65 years old who received the Ad26.COV2.S COVID-19 vaccine or a placebo.

The chain is built from TRBV3-1 (or the pseudogene TRBV3-2) and TRBJ1-3; D is possibly TRBD1 (5 bases). The CDR3 has 19 residues. Germline V gene lookup returns CDR1 LGHDT and CDR2 YNNKEL (reference sequence). V dropped 2 bases and J dropped 0 bases, with 20 bases sitting between them. CDR3 DNA: TGTGCCAGCAGCCAAATACGAACCTGGGACGTGACCTCTGGAAACACCATATATTTT. Residues: CASSQIRTWDVTSGNTIYF.

This chain links TRBV4-3 with TRBJ2-5; the D gene could be TRBD1 or TRBD2 (5 bases each). The V gene lost 4 bases and the J gene lost 5 bases, with 14 bases spanning the gap. Germline CDR1 is LGHNA and CDR2 is YSLEER. CDR3 length equals 14 residues. CDR3 nucleotides: TGCGCCAGCAGCCTTGGACTGAGACAGGAGACCCAGTACTTC. This gives the protein CASSLGLRQETQYF.

This chain uses TRBV13 with TRBJ2-2; 7 bases are shared with TRBD1. CDR1 is PRHDT and CDR2 is FYEKMQ in the germline V gene (reference sequence). The ends lost 0 bases at V and 7 bases at J; junction bases unmatched: 5. The CDR3 consists of 15 residues. The CDR3 loop reads CASSLGLQGVGELFF. CDR3 DNA: TGTGCCAGCAGCTTAGGCCTGCAGGGGGTCGGGGAGCTGTTTTTT.

The rearrangement uses TRBV4-2 and TRBJ1-2, with D perhaps TRBD1 (5 bases). CDR1 and CDR2 from the germline V gene are LGHNA and YNFKEQ. The length of the CDR3 is 14 residues. Trimming shortened V by 1 base and J by 4 bases, and 10 bases separated the two germline ends. CDR3 nucleotides: TGTGCCAGCAGCCAAGTCCCCGGGGGCTATGGCTACACCTTC. Translation gives CASSQVPGGYGYTF.

The J gene is TRBJ1-1, the V gene TRBV6-2 or TRBV6-3, with a tentative D call TRBD1 (5 bases). Germline lookup yields CDR1 MNHEY and CDR2 SVGEGT. The CDR3 has 15 amino acids. V gave up 2 bases and J gave up 0 bases, with 10 bases separating them. CDR3 bases: TGTGCCAGCAGTTACGGTGGGACCTTGAACACTGAAGCTTTCTTT. As protein: CASSYGGTLNTEAFF.

This clone appeared a few times. The chain couples TRBV6-1 to TRBJ2-3; 9 nucleotides match TRBD2. The CDR3 contains 14 residues. The junction had 2 bases not matched to a gene; V was cut back by 3 bases and J by 4 bases. The germline V gene encodes CDR1 MNHNS and CDR2 SASEGT. CDR3 DNA: TGTGCCAGCAGTGAGGGACTAGCAGCAGATACGCAGTATTTT. Amino acids: CASSEGLAADTQYF.

The chain recombines TRBV19 with TRBJ2-2; 10 nucleotides agree with TRBD2. V shed 5 bases, J shed 4 bases, and the junction held 1 base outside the gene matches. The CDR3 totals 14 residues. CDR1 LNHDA and CDR2 SQIVND come from the germline V gene (reference sequence). The CDR3 coding sequence is TGTGCCAGTAGTGCTAGCGGGGGCACCGGGGAGCTGTTTTTT. Translating gives CASSASGGTGELFF.

V gene TRBV28 combines with J gene TRBJ1-5; 7 bases map to TRBD1. Germline values: CDR1 MDHEN, CDR2 SYDVKM. The CDR3 loop spans 15 amino acids. The V segment lost 5 bases and the J segment 6 bases; nucleotides outside the gene matches: 10. The CDR3 spells CASSQKQGLGQPQHF. The CDR3, as DNA: TGTGCCAGCAGTCAAAAACAGGGGCTCGGTCAGCCCCAGCATTTT.

The CDR3 spells CASSEETGQPQHF. The CDR3 DNA reads TGTGCCAGCAGTGAAGAGACAGGTCAGCCCCAGCATTTT. V and J are TRBV6-4 and TRBJ1-5, with D perhaps TRBD1 (6 bases). V was cut by 3 bases and J by 6 bases, with 9 bases left in between. CDR1 is MRHNA, CDR2 SNTAGT, per germline. The CDR3 runs to 13 residues.

The CDR3, as DNA: TGTGCCAGCATTCCGGGACAGGGGAGCACTGAAGCTTTCTTT. Residues: CASIPGQGSTEAFF. The V gene is TRBV18, the J gene TRBJ1-1, with 10 bases lining up with TRBD1. With 8 bases clipped from V and 4 bases from J, the junction kept 7 bases outside the gene matches. CDR3 length: 14 amino acids. Germline CDR1 KGHSH, CDR2 LQKENI.

The CDR3 is CASSQVPQETQYF. DNA of the CDR3: TGTGCCAGCAGCCAAGTTCCTCAAGAGACCCAGTACTTC. The chain carries TRBV14 and TRBJ2-5, with unresolved D. CDR3 size: 13 residues. V was cut by 1 base and J by 2 bases, with 5 bases left in between. Germline V CDR1 and CDR2: SGHDN, FVKESK.

This clone appeared a few times. The gene calls are TRBV6-6 and TRBJ2-7; no clear D. Germline V gene lookup returns CDR1 MNHNY and CDR2 SVGAGI (reference sequence). CDR3 length: 12 amino acids. The ends were cut back, 6 bases at V and 3 bases at J, with 9 bases in the middle. The CDR3 nucleotides are TGTGCCAGCAGCCTTGACGGCTACGAGCAGTACTTC. Amino acids: CASSLDGYEQYF.

This chain links TRBV5-1 with TRBJ1-1; D possibly corresponds to TRBD1 (5 bases). Germline values: CDR1 SGHRS, CDR2 YFSETQ. Trimming took 6 bases from V and 5 from J, leaving 14 bases between them. The length of the CDR3 is 13 residues. The CDR3 sequence: CASNPAGGTEAFF. The CDR3 DNA reads TGCGCCAGCAACCCGGCCGGGGGGACTGAAGCTTTCTTT.

CDR3 region: CASSFPLRQAQNQPQHF. The CDR3 DNA reads TGCGCCAGCAGCTTTCCGCTTAGACAGGCGCAGAATCAGCCCCAGCATTTT. The chain recombines TRBV5-1 with TRBJ1-5, with TRBD1 as a possible D gene (6 bases). V was cut by 2 bases and J by 4 bases, with 19 bases left in between. The CDR3 runs 17 residues. CDR1 is SGHRS, CDR2 YFSETQ, per germline.

The J gene is TRBJ2-1, the V gene TRBV19, with 8 nucleotides matching TRBD1. Trimming took 4 bases from V and 9 from J; bases not matched to a gene: 11. The CDR3 is 15 amino acids. CDR1 LNHDA and CDR2 SQIVND come from the germline V gene (reference sequence). The DNA for the CDR3 is TGTGCCAGTAGTAGGGGGACAGGTGGGTTCTCTGAGCAGTTCTTC. It yields the protein CASSRGTGGFSEQFF.